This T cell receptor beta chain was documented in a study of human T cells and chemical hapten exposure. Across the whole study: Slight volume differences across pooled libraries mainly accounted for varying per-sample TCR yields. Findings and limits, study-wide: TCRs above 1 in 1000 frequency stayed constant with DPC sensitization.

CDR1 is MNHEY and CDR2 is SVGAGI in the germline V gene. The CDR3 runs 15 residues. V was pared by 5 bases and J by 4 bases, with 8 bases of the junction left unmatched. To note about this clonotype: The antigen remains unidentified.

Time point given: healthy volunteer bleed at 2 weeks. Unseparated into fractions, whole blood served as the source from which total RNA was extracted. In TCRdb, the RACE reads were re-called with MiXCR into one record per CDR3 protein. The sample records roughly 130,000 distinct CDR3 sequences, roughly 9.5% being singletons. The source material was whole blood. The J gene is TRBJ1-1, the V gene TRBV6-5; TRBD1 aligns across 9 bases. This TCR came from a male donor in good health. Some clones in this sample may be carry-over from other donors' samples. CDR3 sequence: CASSPRTGVTTEAFF. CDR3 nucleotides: TGTGCCAGCAGTCCCCGGACAGGGGTTACCACTGAAGCTTTCTTT.